Following are 10 T cell receptor beta chains from one sample sequenced in a study of CD8+ T cells in alopecia areata. RNA extraction was followed by reverse transcription into cDNA, which acted as the sequencing template. The protocol was immunoSEQ multiplex PCR, while the TCRdb copy is restricted to in-frame clones and leaves out a portion. The sample lists tens of thousands of clones, around two thirds occurring once. Sequenced input: NKG2D-high CD8+ T cells sorted from blood. Source of these receptors: a human donor with alopecia areata.

There are a few counts of this clone. The rearrangement joins TRBV15 to TRBJ1-3; possible D gene TRBD1, 5 bases. The CDR3 consists of 17 residues. Trimming shortened V by 4 bases and J by 0 bases, and 16 bases separated the two germline ends. Germline lookup yields CDR1 LNHNV and CDR2 YYDKDF (reference sequence). CDR3 bases: TGTGCCACCAGCACCCCACAGGAGTCCTTCTCTGGAAACACCATATATTTT. This sequence encodes CATSTPQESFSGNTIYF.

The CDR3 sequence: CASSMGSSRVGETQYF. CDR3 bases: TGTGCCAGTAGTATGGGAAGTAGTCGGGTCGGAGAGACCCAGTACTTC. The V gene is TRBV19, the J gene TRBJ2-5; D is undetermined. CDR1 is LNHDA, CDR2 SQIVND, per germline (reference sequence). Trimming pared 3 bases from V and 4 bases from J, leaving 18 bases between. The CDR3 has 16 amino acids.

The chain couples TRBV28 to TRBJ2-7; the match to TRBD2 covers 7 bases. CDR1 and CDR2 from the germline V gene are MDHEN and SYDVKM. After removal of 2 bases from V and 5 bases from J, the junction contained 6 bases not matched to a gene. The CDR3 has 14 residues. The CDR3 spells CASSLGGSMNEQYF. CDR3 coding DNA: TGTGCCAGCAGTTTAGGCGGGAGTATGAACGAGCAGTACTTC.

This clone came up once. The chain couples TRBV18 to TRBJ2-2, with D perhaps TRBD2 (5 bases). This CDR3 spans 16 amino acids. V was shortened by 2 bases and J by 8 bases, with 18 bases between the two germline ends. Germline V gives CDR1 KGHSH, CDR2 LQKENI. CDR3 sequence: CASSPSGYGSTGELFF. CDR3 in DNA: TGTGCCAGCTCACCATCGGGGTACGGGTCGACTGGGGAGCTGTTTTTT.

This clone was detected a few times. The gene calls are TRBV7-9 and TRBJ2-3; D gene ambiguous. Germline V CDR1 and CDR2: SEHNR, FQNEAQ (reference sequence). V was shortened by 0 bases and J by 0 bases, with 7 bases between the two germline ends. This CDR3 spans 15 amino acids. In DNA form, the CDR3 reads TGTGCCAGCAGCTTAGCGGTCACTAGCACAGATACGCAGTATTTT. Protein product: CASSLAVTSTDTQYF.

The gene calls are TRBV29-1 and TRBJ2-3, with D uncertain. Per germline, CDR1 SQVTM and CDR2 ANQGSEA. The V and J ends lost 3 bases and 0 bases respectively, with 10 bases between them. This CDR3 is built from 14 residues. The CDR3 nucleotides are TGCAGCGTTGACCAGGCTGGGAGCACAGATACGCAGTATTTT. Residues: CSVDQAGSTDTQYF.

This clone was detected only once. The chain employs TRBV9 and TRBJ2-7; D is undetermined. V gave up 4 bases and J gave up 6 bases, with 11 bases separating them. Germline V CDR1 and CDR2: SGDLS, YYNGEE. The CDR3 covers 12 residues. This CDR3 is CASSPDLGEQYF. DNA for the CDR3: TGTGCCAGCAGCCCCGATTTGGGCGAGCAGTACTTC.

The chain uses TRBV29-1 and TRBJ2-1, with 11 positions matching TRBD2. Germline CDR1 and CDR2: SQVTM and ANQGSEA. This CDR3 is 15 amino acids long. Germline trimming cut 6 bases from V and 0 bases from J; bases unmatched to any gene: 4. The CDR3 region has the DNA TGCAGCGTGGAGGGACTAGCGGCCTCCTACAATGAGCAGTTCTTC. Its translation is CSVEGLAASYNEQFF.

The chain combines TRBV7-2 with TRBJ2-3; a possible D gene is TRBD2 (6 bases). V lost 4 bases, J lost 6 bases, and 11 bases lay in between. Germline V gene data show CDR1 as SGHTA and CDR2 as FQGNSA. The CDR3 is 13 amino acids. DNA of the CDR3: TGTGCCAGCAGCTCCCTTGGGGGGGATACGCAGTATTTT. Translated: CASSSLGGDTQYF.

The gene calls are TRBV6-6 and TRBJ2-7, with D possibly being TRBD2 (6 bases). V gave up 5 bases and J gave up 3 bases, with 14 bases separating them. Germline values: CDR1 MNHNY, CDR2 SVGAGI (reference sequence). The CDR3 has 14 amino acids. CDR3 region: CASSPQTSNYEQYF. In DNA, the CDR3 is TGTGCCAGCAGTCCCCAAACTAGCAACTACGAGCAGTACTTC.